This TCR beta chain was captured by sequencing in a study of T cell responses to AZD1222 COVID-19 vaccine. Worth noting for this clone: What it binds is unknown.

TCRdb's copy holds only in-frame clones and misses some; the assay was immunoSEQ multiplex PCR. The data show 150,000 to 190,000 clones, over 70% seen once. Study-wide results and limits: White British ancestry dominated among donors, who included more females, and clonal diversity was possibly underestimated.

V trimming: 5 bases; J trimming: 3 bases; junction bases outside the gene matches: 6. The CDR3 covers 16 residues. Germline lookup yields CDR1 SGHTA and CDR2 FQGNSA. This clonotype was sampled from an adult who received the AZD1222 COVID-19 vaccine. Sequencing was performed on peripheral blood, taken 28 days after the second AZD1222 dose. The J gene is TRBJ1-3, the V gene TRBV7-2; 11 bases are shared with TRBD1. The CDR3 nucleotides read TGTGCCAGCAGCATCTGGACAGGGGGCTTTGGAAACACCATATATTTT. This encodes CASSIWTGGFGNTIYF. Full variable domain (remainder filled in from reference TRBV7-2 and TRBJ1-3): GAGVSQSPSNKVTEKGKDVELRCDPISGHTALYWYRQSLGQGLEFLIYFQGNSAPDKSGLPSDRFSAERTGGSVSTLTIQRTQQEDSAVYLCASSIWTGGFGNTIYFGEGSWLTVV.